The clone carrying this TCR beta chain was observed a few times. Its antigen is as yet unknown. CDR3 length: 15 amino acids. Germline V gene data show CDR1 as SNHLY and CDR2 as FYNNEI. V lost 6 bases and J lost 2; bases outside the gene matches: 7. The treatment here: oral pan-JAK inhibitor, 5-10 mg twice daily. From alopecia areata patients, lesional scalp punch biopsies and peripheral blood were collected. The source of the sample is a study of CD8+ T cells in alopecia areata. Study-wide results and caveats: How baseline CD8+ expansion relates to response remains uncertain (there was one nonresponder). Higher clonality and more expanded CD8+ clones appeared in lesional than normal scalp.

RNA extraction and reverse transcription yielded cDNA as sequencing template. Method: immunoSEQ multiplex PCR; TCRdb's copy keeps in-frame clones and lacks some. Here the sample spans 150,000 to 200,000 clones, roughly 60% being singletons. This TCR came from a human donor with alopecia areata. The chain employs TRBV2 and TRBJ1-2, with 9 nucleotides matching TRBD1. The source material was CD4+ T cells sorted from blood, sampled between weeks 49 and 50, from a patient treated with tofacitinib. The CDR3: CASSPTGGTNYGYTF. The CDR3 coding sequence is TGTGCCAGCAGCCCGACAGGGGGTACGAACTATGGCTACACCTTC.